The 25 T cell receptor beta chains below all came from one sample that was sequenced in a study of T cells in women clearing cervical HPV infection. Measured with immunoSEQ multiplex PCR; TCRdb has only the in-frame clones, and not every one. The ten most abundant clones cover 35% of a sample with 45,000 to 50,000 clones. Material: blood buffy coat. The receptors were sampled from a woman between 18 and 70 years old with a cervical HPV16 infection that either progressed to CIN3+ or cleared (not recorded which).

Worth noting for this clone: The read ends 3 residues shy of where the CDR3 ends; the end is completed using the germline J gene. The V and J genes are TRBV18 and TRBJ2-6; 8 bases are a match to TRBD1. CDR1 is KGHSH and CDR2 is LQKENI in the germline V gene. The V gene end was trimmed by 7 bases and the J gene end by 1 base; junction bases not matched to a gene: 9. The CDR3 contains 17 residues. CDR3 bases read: TGTGCCAGCTTTCCAAGGACAGGGTTTTCTGGGGCCAACGTC. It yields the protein CASFPRTGFSGANV. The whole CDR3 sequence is CASFPRTGFSGANVLTF.

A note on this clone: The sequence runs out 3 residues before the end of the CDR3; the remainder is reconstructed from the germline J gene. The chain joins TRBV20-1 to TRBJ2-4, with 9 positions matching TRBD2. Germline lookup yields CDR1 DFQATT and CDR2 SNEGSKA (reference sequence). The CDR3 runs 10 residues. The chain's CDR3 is CSARREGQYF. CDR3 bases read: TGCAGTGCTAGGCGGGAGGGT.

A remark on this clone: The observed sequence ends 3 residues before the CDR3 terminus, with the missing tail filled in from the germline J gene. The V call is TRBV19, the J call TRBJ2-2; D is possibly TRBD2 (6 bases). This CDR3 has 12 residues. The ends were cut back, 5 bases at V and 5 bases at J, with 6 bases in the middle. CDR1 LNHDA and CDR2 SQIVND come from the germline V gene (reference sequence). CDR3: CASSAGTGELFF. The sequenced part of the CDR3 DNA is TGTGCCAGTAGTGCGGGGACCGGGGAG.

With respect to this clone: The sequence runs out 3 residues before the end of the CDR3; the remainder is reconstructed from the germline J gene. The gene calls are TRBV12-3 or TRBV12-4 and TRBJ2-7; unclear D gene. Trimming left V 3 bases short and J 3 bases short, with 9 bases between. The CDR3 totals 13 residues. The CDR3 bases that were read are TGTGCCAGCAGTTTCTCCCACAGCTACGAG. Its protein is CASSFSHSYE. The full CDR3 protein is CASSFSHSYEQYF.

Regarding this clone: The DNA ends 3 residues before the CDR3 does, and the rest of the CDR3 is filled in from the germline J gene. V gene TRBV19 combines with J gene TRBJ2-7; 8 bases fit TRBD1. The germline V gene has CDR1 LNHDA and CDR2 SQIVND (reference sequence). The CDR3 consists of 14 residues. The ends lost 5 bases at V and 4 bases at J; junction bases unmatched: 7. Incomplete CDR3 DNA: TGTGCCAGTAGTGCTAGACAGGGGAAATACGAG. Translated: CASSARQGKYE. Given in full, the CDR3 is CASSARQGKYEQYF. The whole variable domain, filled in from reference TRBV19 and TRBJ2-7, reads DGGITQSPKYLFRKEGQNVTLSCEQNLNHDAMYWYRQDPGQGLRLIYYSQIVNDFQKGDIAEGYSVSREKKESFPLTVTSAQKNPTAFYLCASSARQGKYEQYFGPGTRLTVT.

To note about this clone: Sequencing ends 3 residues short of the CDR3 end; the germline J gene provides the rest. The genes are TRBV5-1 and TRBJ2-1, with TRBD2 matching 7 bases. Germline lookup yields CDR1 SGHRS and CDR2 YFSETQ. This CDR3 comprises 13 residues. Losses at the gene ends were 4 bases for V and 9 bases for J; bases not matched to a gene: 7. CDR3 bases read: TGCGCCAGCAGCCGCGGGGGATATCTTGAG. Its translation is CASSRGGYLE. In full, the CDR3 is CASSRGGYLEQFF.

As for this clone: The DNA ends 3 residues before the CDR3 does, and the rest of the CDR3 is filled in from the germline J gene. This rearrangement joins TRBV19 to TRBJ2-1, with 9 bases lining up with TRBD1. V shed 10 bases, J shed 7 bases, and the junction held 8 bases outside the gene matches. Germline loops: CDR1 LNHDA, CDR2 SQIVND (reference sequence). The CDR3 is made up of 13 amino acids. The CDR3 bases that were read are TGTGCCACCCGGGACAGGGTGACGAATGAG. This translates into CATRDRVTNE. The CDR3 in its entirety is CATRDRVTNEQFF. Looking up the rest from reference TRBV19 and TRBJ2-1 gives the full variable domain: DGGITQSPKYLFRKEGQNVTLSCEQNLNHDAMYWYRQDPGQGLRLIYYSQIVNDFQKGDIAEGYSVSREKKESFPLTVTSAQKNPTAFYLCATRDRVTNEQFFGPGTRLTVL.

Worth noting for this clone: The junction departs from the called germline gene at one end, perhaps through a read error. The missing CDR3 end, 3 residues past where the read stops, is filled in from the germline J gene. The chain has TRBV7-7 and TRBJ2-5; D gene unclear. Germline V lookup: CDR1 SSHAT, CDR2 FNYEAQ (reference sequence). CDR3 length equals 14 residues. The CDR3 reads CASSPLVGFETQYF. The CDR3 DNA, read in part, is TGTGCTAGCAGCCCACTCGTAGGGTTCGAGACC.

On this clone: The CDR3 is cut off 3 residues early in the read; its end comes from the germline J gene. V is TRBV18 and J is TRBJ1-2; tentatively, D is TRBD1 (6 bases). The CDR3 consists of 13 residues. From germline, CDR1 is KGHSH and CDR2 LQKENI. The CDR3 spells CASSPSDSRGYTF. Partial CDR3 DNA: TGTGCCAGCTCACCGTCGGACAGCAGGGGC.

CDR3 residues: CASSIVQEVNTEAFF. Incomplete CDR3 DNA: TGTGCCAGTAGTATAGTCCAAGAGGTGAACACTGAA. V is TRBV19 and J is TRBJ1-1; no clear D gene. The CDR3 end lies 3 residues beyond the end of the read and is filled in from the germline J gene. Germline CDR1 is LNHDA and CDR2 is SQIVND (reference sequence). This CDR3 is built from 15 residues. With 1 base removed from V and 0 bases from J, the gap between germline ends came to 9 bases.

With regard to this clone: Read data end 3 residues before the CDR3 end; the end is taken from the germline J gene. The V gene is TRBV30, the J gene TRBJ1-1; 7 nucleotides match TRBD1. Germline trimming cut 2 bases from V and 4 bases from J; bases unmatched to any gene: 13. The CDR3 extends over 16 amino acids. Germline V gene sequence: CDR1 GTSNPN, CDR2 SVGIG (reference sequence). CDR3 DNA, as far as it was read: TGTGCCTGGAGTCTAACTTCGACAGGGTGGGGCACTGAA. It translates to CAWSLTSTGWGTE. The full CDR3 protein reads CAWSLTSTGWGTEAFF.

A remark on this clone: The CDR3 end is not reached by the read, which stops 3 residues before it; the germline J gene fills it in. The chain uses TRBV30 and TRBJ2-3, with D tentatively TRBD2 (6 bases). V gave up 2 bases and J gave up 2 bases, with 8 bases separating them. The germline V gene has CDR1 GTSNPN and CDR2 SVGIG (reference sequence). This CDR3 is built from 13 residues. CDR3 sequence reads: CAWSTGVTDTQYF. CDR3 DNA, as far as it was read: TGTGCCTGGAGTACGGGGGTCACAGATACG. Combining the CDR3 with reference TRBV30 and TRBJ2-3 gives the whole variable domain SQTIHQWPATLVQPVGSPLSLECTVEGTSNPNLYWYRQAAGRGLQLLFYSVGIGQISSEVPQNLSASRPQDRQFILSSKKLLLSDSGFYLCAWSTGVTDTQYFGPGTRLTVL.

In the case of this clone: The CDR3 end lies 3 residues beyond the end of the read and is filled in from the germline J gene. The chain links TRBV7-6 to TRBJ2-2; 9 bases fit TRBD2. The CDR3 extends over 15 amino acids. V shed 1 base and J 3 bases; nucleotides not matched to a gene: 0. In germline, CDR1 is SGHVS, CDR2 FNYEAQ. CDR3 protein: CASSLERGDTGELFF. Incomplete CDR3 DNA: TGTGCCAGCAGCTTAGAGCGGGGGGACACCGGGGAG.

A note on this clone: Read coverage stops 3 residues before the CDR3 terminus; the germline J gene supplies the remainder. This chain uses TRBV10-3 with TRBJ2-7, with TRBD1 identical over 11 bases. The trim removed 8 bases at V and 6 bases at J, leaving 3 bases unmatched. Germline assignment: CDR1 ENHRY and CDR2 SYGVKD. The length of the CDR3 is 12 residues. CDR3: CAIGQGASEQYF. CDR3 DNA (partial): TGTGCCATCGGACAGGGGGCCAGCGAG.

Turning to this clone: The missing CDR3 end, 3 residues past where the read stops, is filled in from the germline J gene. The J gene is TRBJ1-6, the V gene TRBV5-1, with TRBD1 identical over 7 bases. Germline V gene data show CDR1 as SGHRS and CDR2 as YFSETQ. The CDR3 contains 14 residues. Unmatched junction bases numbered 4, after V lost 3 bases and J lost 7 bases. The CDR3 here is CASSWEQGNSPLHF. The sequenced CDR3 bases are TGCGCCAGCAGCTGGGAACAGGGGAATTCACCC.

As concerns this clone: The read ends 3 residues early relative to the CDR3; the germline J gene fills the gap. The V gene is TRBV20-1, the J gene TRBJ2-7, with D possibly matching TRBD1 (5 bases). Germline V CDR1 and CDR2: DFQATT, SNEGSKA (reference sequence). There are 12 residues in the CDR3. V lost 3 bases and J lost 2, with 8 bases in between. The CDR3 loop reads CSASDSPYEQYF. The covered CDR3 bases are TGCAGTGCTAGCGACAGCCCCTACGAG.

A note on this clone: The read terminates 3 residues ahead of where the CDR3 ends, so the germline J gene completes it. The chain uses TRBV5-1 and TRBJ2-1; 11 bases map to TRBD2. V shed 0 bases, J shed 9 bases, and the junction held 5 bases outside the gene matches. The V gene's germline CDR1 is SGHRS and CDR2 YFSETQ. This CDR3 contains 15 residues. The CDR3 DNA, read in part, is TGCGCCAGCAGCTTGGACGTAGCGGGGGGGTTTGAG. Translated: CASSLDVAGGFE. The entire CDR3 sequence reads CASSLDVAGGFEQFF.

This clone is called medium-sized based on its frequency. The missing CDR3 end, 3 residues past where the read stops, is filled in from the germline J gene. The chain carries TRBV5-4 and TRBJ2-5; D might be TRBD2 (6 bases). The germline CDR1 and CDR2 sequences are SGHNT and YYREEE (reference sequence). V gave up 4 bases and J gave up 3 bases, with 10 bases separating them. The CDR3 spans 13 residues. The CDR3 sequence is CASSPGTEETQYF. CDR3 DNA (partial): TGTGCCAGCAGCCCGGGGACTGAAGAGACC.

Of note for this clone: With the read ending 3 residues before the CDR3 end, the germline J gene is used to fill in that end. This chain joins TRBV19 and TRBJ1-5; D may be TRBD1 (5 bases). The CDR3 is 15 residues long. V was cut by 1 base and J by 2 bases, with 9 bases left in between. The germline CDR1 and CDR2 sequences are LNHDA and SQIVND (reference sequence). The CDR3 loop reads CASSIARVGNQPQHF. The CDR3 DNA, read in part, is TGTGCCAGTAGTATAGCCAGGGTTGGCAATCAGCCC.

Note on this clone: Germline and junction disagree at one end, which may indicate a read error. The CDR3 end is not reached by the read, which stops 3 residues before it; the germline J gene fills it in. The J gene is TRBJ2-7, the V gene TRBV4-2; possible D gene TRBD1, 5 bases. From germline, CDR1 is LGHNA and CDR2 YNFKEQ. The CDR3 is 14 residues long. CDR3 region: CASSPSDSLYEQYF. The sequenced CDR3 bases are TGCGCCAGCAGCCCGAGTGACAGCTTGTACGAG.

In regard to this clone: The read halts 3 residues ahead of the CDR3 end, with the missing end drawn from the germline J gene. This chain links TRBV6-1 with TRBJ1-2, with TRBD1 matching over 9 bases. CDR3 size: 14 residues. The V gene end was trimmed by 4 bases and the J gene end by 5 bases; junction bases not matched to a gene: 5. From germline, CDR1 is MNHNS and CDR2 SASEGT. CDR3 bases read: TGTGCCAGCAGTGGTAATGACAGGGGGTATGGC. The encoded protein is CASSGNDRGYG. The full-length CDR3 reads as CASSGNDRGYGYTF.

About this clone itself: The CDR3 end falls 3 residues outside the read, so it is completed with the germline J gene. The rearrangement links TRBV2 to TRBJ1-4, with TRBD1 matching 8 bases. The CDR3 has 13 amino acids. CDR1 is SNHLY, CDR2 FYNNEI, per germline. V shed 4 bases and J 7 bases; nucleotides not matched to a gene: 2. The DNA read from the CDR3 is TGTGCCAGCAGTGCCCAGGGGGCTGAAAAA. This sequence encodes CASSAQGAEK. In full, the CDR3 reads CASSAQGAEKLFF. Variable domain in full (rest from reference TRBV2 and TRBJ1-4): EPEVTQTPSHQVTQMGQEVILRCVPISNHLYFYWYRQILGQKVEFLVSFYNNEISEKSEIFDDQFSVERPDGSNFTLKIRSTKLEDSAMYFCASSAQGAEKLFFGSGTQLSVL.

The CDR3 bases that were read are TGTGCCAGCAGAGAACAGGGGGCGGTTGGGGCCAACGTC. It yields the protein CASREQGAVGANV. The full CDR3 reads CASREQGAVGANVLTF. This rearrangement joins TRBV6-1 to TRBJ2-6; 9 bases agree with TRBD1. The read terminates 3 residues ahead of where the CDR3 ends, so the germline J gene completes it. Germline CDR1 MNHNS, CDR2 SASEGT. Trimming took 6 bases from V and 3 from J; bases not matched to a gene: 6. The length of the CDR3 is 16 residues.

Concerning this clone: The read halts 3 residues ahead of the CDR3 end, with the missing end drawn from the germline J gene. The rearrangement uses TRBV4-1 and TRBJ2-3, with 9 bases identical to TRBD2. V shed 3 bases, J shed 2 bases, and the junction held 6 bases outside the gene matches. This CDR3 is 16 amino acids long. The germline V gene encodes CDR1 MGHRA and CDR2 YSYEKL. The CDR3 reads CASSHPLAGLTDTQYF. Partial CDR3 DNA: TGCGCCAGCAGCCATCCACTAGCGGGTCTCACAGATACG.

The CDR3 DNA, read in part, is TGTGCCAGCAGCCGTTTTTTGGACACCCCGCACTTTGGC. It encodes CASSRFLDTPHFG. The CDR3 in full is CASSRFLDTPHFGYTF. The chain employs TRBV7-8 and TRBJ1-2, with D perhaps TRBD1 (5 bases). The CDR3 goes on 3 residues after the read ends, and that part is filled in from the germline J gene. Germline CDR1 reads SGHVS; CDR2 reads FQNEAQ. Trimming shortened V by 5 bases and J by 7 bases, and 23 bases separated the two germline ends. This CDR3 is 16 amino acids long.